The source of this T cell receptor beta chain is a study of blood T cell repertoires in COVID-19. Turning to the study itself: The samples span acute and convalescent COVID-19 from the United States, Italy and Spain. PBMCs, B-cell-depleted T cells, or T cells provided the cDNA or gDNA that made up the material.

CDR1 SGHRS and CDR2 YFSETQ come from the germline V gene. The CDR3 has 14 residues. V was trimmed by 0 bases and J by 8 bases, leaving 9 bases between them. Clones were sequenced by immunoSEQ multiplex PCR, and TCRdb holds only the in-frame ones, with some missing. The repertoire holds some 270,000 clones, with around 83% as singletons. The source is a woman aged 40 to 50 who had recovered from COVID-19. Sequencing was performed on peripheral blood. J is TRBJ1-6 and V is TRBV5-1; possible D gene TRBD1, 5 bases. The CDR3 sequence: CASSLDQGYSPLHF. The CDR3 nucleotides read TGCGCCAGCAGCTTGGACCAGGGATATTCACCCCTCCACTTT.